The source of this T cell receptor beta chain is a study of T cells in Graves' hyperthyroidism and ophthalmopathy. Whole-study context: Peripheral blood was obtained at initial diagnosis, preceding any treatment.

Germline CDR1 and CDR2: SEHNR and FQNEAQ (reference sequence). After removal of 6 bases from V and 8 bases from J, the junction contained 6 bases not matched to a gene. The CDR3 is made up of 13 amino acids. RNA transcripts yielded amplified TCR beta CDR3 regions. First-round RT-PCR of the TCR CDR3 relied on the HTBI primer set. TCRdb redid the calling of the multiplex PCR reads with MiXCR, one entry per CDR3 protein. The sample has 500,000 to 650,000 distinct CDR3 sequences, about 14% seen once; the top ten hold 12%. Patients having uncontrolled infection, another autoimmune disease, pregnancy or lactation were not included. Every diagnosis used clinical symptoms, serum thyroxine and TRAb, thyroid ultrasound and orbital computed tomography.

Material for sequencing was blood. The source is a woman aged 45-60 years with Graves' ophthalmopathy. The rearrangement links TRBV7-9 to TRBJ2-1; 8 nucleotides line up with TRBD1. The CDR3 bases are TGTGCCAGCAGTATTCCAGGGGGCGATGAGCAGTTCTTC. It encodes CASSIPGGDEQFF.